The rows below give T cell receptor beta chains drawn from one sample of a study of blood T cell repertoires in COVID-19. Libraries were prepared by immunoSEQ multiplex PCR; TCRdb keeps only in-frame clonotypes and omits some of them. The data hold about 350,000 clones, with approximately 89% observed a single time. The sample taken for sequencing was peripheral blood. Receptor source: a woman aged 60 to 75 with COVID-19, enrolled during active disease. The CDR3 runs from the conserved cysteine through the conserved F or W. The order of the fields is D gene, clone size, V gene, J gene, CDR3 protein, CDR3 DNA. D genes are given only for firm matches. Clone size is stated in some rows and not others, as once, few, many or a class when expanded.

>TRBD2|NA|TRBV19|TRBJ2-7
CASSMIGTGGEQYF
TGTGCCAGTAGTATGATAGGGACGGGGGGCGAGCAGTACTTC
>TRBD1|NA|TRBV6-4|TRBJ1-2
CASSRTGGDGYTF
TGTGCCAGCAGTAGGACAGGGGGCGATGGCTACACCTTC
>NA|NA|TRBV5-4|TRBJ2-6
CASSLGSAGANVLTF
TGTGCCAGCAGCTTAGGAAGCGCTGGGGCCAACGTCCTGACTTTC
>NA|few|TRBV9|TRBJ2-1
CASSVHREGEQFF
TGTGCCAGCAGCGTTCACCGCGAGGGTGAGCAGTTCTTC
>NA|NA|TRBV11-3|TRBJ2-1
CASSLGPNNEQFF
TGTGCCAGCAGCTTAGGCCCTAACAATGAGCAGTTCTTC
>NA|NA|TRBV19|TRBJ1-1
CVSSPGMALEAFF
TGTGTCAGTAGTCCGGGGATGGCCCTTGAAGCTTTCTTT
>TRBD2|NA|TRBV2|TRBJ2-2
CASTSSGGWELFF
TGTGCCAGCACGTCTAGCGGGGGCTGGGAGCTGTTTTTT
>TRBD1|NA|TRBV5-1|TRBJ1-5
CASSLSTGDNQPQHF
TGCGCCAGCAGCTTGTCGACAGGGGACAATCAGCCCCAGCATTTT
>NA|NA|TRBV2|TRBJ1-1
CAIALGGWTEAFF
TGTGCCATCGCTCTCGGGGGGTGGACTGAAGCTTTCTTT
>NA|once|TRBV11-2|TRBJ1-2
CASTTARDGYTF
TGTGCCAGCACAACGGCGAGGGATGGCTACACCTTC
>TRBD2|NA|TRBV12-5|TRBJ2-7
CASAQLAGHYEQYF
TGTGCTAGTGCTCAACTAGCGGGCCATTACGAGCAGTACTTC
>TRBD1|NA|TRBV2|TRBJ1-5
CASKIGTGNQPQHF
TGTGCCAGCAAAATTGGGACAGGCAATCAGCCCCAGCATTTT
>NA|NA|TRBV2|TRBJ1-5
CASSPTGYFGNQPQHF
TGTGCCAGCAGTCCCACAGGGTACTTCGGCAATCAGCCCCAGCATTTT
>NA|NA|TRBV28|TRBJ1-1
CASSPGAWTEAFF
TGTGCCAGCAGTCCAGGGGCTTGGACTGAAGCTTTCTTT
>NA|NA|TRBV5-1|TRBJ1-5
CASSLPDSVGNQPQHF
TGCGCCAGCAGCCTCCCGGACAGTGTCGGCAATCAGCCCCAGCATTTT